This paragraph covers one TCR beta chain sequence. Per the original methods: Amplification from reference gene primers served as the basis for estimated nucleated cell counts. Assay used: immunoSEQ multiplex PCR; TCRdb lists only in-frame clones, some missing. That table supplies the V and J calls and clone size; D and trimming were determined from the DNA. The table records about 350,000 clones, roughly 84% of them present only once. Ages ranged from roughly 18 to 100 years, with residence in 24 US areas. Recovered status in Cohort 3 required two negative PCRs, clearance, or symptom resolution. This sample was taken from a study of blood T cell repertoires in COVID-19. At the level of the study: COVID-19 samples, acute and convalescent, were from the United States, Italy and Spain.

With 1 base removed from V and 0 bases from J, the gap between germline ends came to 10 bases. Germline-derived CDR1 and CDR2 are SEHNR and FQNEAQ (reference sequence). The CDR3 covers 15 residues. The receptor was isolated from a woman younger than 45 who had recovered from COVID-19. Sample: PBMCs or T cells enriched from blood (not recorded which). This chain joins TRBV7-9 and TRBJ2-7; D uncertain. The CDR3 protein is CASSLEAGGSYEQYF. For the CDR3, the DNA is TGTGCCAGCAGCTTAGAGGCAGGTGGCTCCTACGAGCAGTACTTC.